This is a list of T cell receptor beta chains from one sample in a study of T cell repertoires and leukemia-associated antigens. No cognate antigen is known for these TCRs. MiXCR was run by TCRdb on the 5' RACE reads, yielding one entry per CDR3 protein. The sample yields about 11,000 distinct CDR3 sequences, approximately 43% seen once. The sequenced sample consisted of CD3+ T cells sorted from blood and cultured. The source of these receptors is a female donor in good health. Each CDR3 is given with its conserved first and last residue. The order of the fields is J gene, D gene, clone size, V gene, CDR3 DNA, CDR3 protein. The D gene is left open where the match is weak. Some rows mark clone size as missing; the rest say once, few, many or name a class of expanded clone.

>TRBJ2-7|-|few|TRBV6-6
TGTGCCAGCAGTTACGGTGTCCCCGGTGCGGGGAACTACGAGCAGTACTTC
CASSYGVPGAGNYEQYF
>TRBJ2-5|TRBD2|-|TRBV29-1
TGCAGCGTTGTACCTTACCCACTAGCGGGAGGAGGAGAGACCCAGTACTTC
CSVVPYPLAGGGETQYF
>TRBJ2-1|-|medium-sized|TRBV4-1
TGCGCCAGCAGCATCCCAGGGAATGAGCAGTTCTTC
CASSIPGNEQFF
>TRBJ2-1|TRBD2|medium-sized|TRBV3-1
TGTGCCAGCAGCCAGGGACTAGCGGTCCTAAGCTCCTACAATGAGCAGTTCTTC
CASSQGLAVLSSYNEQFF
>TRBJ2-3|-|-|TRBV4-2
TGTGCCAGCAGCCAAGAACTAGAAGCAGATACGCAGTATTTT
CASSQELEADTQYF
>TRBJ2-1|TRBD1|-|TRBV29-1
TGCAGCGTTGAAGACGATTCGGGACAGAGGAGCTACAATGAGCAGTTCTTC
CSVEDDSGQRSYNEQFF
>TRBJ2-1|TRBD2|medium-sized|TRBV7-9
TGTGCCAGCAGCTTAGATTTCCCCCTAGCGGTACTCTCCTACAATGAGCAGTTCTTC
CASSLDFPLAVLSYNEQFF
>TRBJ2-7|TRBD2|few|TRBV5-1
TGCGCCAGCAACGATAATAGCGGGTCCGGCTCCTACGAGCAGTACTTC
CASNDNSGSGSYEQYF
>TRBJ2-5|-|-|TRBV29-1
TGCAGCGTTGTGGCATACCAAGAGACCCAGTACTTC
CSVVAYQETQYF
>TRBJ2-4|TRBD1|few|TRBV5-5
TGTGCCAGCAGCCATCCAGGGGGCTCAGCCAAAAACATTCAGTACTTC
CASSHPGGSAKNIQYF
>TRBJ2-3|TRBD2|few|TRBV30
TGTGCCTGGAGTGTACGGGCTAGCGGGAGAGATACGCAGTATTTT
CAWSVRASGRDTQYF
>TRBJ2-5|-|medium-sized|TRBV5-1
TGCGCCAGCAGCTTGTTTCGGCCCGAGACGCAAGAGACCCAGTACTTC
CASSLFRPETQETQYF
>TRBJ2-7|TRBD1|many|TRBV5-1
TGCGCCAGCAGCCCGTCCTCAGGGGGCGGCGAGCAGTACTTC
CASSPSSGGGEQYF
>TRBJ2-2|-|medium-sized|TRBV29-1
TGCAGCGTCCCTGGGCCCGCGACCGGGGAGCTGTTTTTT
CSVPGPATGELFF
>TRBJ2-3|TRBD2|-|TRBV7-8
TGTGCCAGCACCGGGGGGGGCACAGATACGCAGTATTTT
CASTGGGTDTQYF
>TRBJ1-4|-|-|TRBV4-1
TGCGCCAGCAGCCAAGCCGGACAGCCAAATGAAAAACTGTTTTTT
CASSQAGQPNEKLFF
>TRBJ2-2|-|-|TRBV11-2
TGCGCCAGCAGCTTAGTTCGGCCCGGGGAGCCGTTTTTT
CASSLVRPGEPFF
>TRBJ1-1|-|-|TRBV12-3/TRBV12-4
TGTGCCAGCAGTTTAGCGGGGGGGCCAGGCACTGAAGCTTTCTTT
CASSLAGGPGTEAFF
>TRBJ2-7|TRBD1|many|TRBV7-9
TGTGCCAGCAGCAAACTTAAGGGAGGGACAGGGGGCAACGAGCAGTACTTC
CASSKLKGGTGGNEQYF
>TRBJ2-2|-|-|TRBV12-3/TRBV12-4
TGTGCCAGCAGTTTTTCCGCCTCTGGGACCACCGGGGAGCTGTTTTTT
CASSFSASGTTGELFF
>TRBJ2-1|-|medium-sized|TRBV5-1
TGCGCCAGCAGCTTGTCTACGGCCAGCTCCTACAATGAGCAGTTCTTC
CASSLSTASSYNEQFF
>TRBJ2-1|-|-|TRBV5-1
TGCGCCAGCACCAGGGACGGATCCTATGAGCAGTTCTTC
CASTRDGSYEQFF
>TRBJ2-1|-|medium-sized|TRBV20-1
TGCAGTGCCAAACCGTGGCGCTCCTACAATGAGCAGTTCTTC
CSAKPWRSYNEQFF
>TRBJ1-1|-|-|TRBV12-3/TRBV12-4
TGTGCCAGCACCGGAGGGGGTTTGAACACTGAAGCTTTCTTT
CASTGGGLNTEAFF
>TRBJ2-1|TRBD1|few|TRBV20-1
TGCAGTGCTGCAAAACCGGGACAGGGGATAAGGACAAACAATGAGCAGTTCTTC
CSAAKPGQGIRTNNEQFF
>TRBJ2-7|-|-|TRBV10-3
TGTGCCGTCACCGCGGGGCCGCCGCTCTACGAGCAGTGCTTC
CAVTAGPPLYEQCF
>TRBJ2-7|-|medium-sized|TRBV5-1
TGCGCCAGCAGCTTTGACGGTCCGGGGGAGCAGTACTTC
CASSFDGPGEQYF
>TRBJ2-1|-|medium-sized|TRBV6-5
TGTGCCAGCAGTTACTCCCCGCACAATGAGCAGTTCTTC
CASSYSPHNEQFF
>TRBJ2-3|TRBD2|few|TRBV18
TGTGCCAGCTCACCCTCGGGGGGGAGCACAGATACGCAGTATTTT
CASSPSGGSTDTQYF
>TRBJ1-2|TRBD1|many|TRBV7-3
TGTGCCAGCAGGGGACAGGCAGAATATGGCTACACCTTC
CASRGQAEYGYTF
>TRBJ2-1|-|medium-sized|TRBV7-2
TGTGCCAGCAGCCAGGACAGATACAATGAGCAGTTCTTC
CASSQDRYNEQFF
>TRBJ2-7|TRBD1|few|TRBV7-9
TGTGCCAGCAGCTTTTACAGGGGGCCAGGGATCATCTACGAGCAGTACTTC
CASSFYRGPGIIYEQYF
>TRBJ1-3|TRBD1|-|TRBV18
TGTGCCAGCTCACCATTGGCAACCGGGACAGCTATAGCCTCTGGAAACACCGTATATTTC
CASSPLATGTAIASGNTVYF
>TRBJ1-1|-|-|TRBV20-1
TGCAGTGCTAGAGCTCTCATGGGAATGGGGGGGCCAGGCGCTGGAGCTTTCTTT
CSARALMGMGGPGAGAFF
>TRBJ2-3|TRBD2|few|TRBV29-1
TGCAGCGTTGTGGGGACTAGCGGGAGGACAGATACGCAGTATTTT
CSVVGTSGRTDTQYF
>TRBJ2-3|-|-|TRBV7-3
TGTGCCAGCAGTCGGGACTCCAGAACGAGCGCAGATACGCAGTATTTT
CASSRDSRTSADTQYF
>TRBJ1-4|-|few|TRBV7-9
TGTGCCAGCAGCTCCTCTGGGCTCTCAGATATAGACTGGATTGAAAAACTGTTTTTT
CASSSSGLSDIDWIEKLFF
>TRBJ1-1|-|-|TRBV20-1
TGCAGTGCTAGTTGGTCTTTCAGCCACTTT
CSASWSFSHF
>TRBJ2-1|TRBD2|-|TRBV7-2
TGTGCCAGCAGCTTAGAAGGGTCTAGCGGGAGTATCGGGTACAATGAGCAGTTCTTC
CASSLEGSSGSIGYNEQFF
>TRBJ2-7|-|medium-sized|TRBV6-6
TGTGCCAGCATCATATCCTACGAGCAGTACTTC
CASIISYEQYF
>TRBJ2-3|-|few|TRBV5-1
TGCGCCAGCAGCTCATCAGATACGCAGTATTTT
CASSSSDTQYF
>TRBJ1-5|-|few|TRBV5-1
TGCGCCAGCAGCTTGGGGGGTTACAATCAGCCCCAGCATTTT
CASSLGGYNQPQHF
>TRBJ2-1|-|many|TRBV11-3
TGTGCCAGCAGCTTAGCTGGGGGTGAGCAGTTCTTC
CASSLAGGEQFF